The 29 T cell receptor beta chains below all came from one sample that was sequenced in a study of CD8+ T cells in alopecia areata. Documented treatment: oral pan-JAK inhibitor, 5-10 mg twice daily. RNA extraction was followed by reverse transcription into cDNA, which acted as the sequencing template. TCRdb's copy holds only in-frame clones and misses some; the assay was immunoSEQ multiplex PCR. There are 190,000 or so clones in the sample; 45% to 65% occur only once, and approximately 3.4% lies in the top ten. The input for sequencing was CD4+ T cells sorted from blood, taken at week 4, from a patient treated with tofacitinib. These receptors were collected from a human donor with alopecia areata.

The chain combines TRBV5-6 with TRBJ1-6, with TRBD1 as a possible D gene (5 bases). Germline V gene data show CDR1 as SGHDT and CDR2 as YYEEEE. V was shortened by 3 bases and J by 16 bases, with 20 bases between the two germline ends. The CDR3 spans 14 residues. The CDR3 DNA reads TGTGCCAGCAGCTGGGGGACTCAAGGCGGGAGTCTCCACTTT. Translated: CASSWGTQGGSLHF.

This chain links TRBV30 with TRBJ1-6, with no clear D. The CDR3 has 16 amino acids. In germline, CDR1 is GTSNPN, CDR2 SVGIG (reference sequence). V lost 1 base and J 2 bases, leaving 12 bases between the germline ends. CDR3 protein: CAWSAEGNAYNSPLHF. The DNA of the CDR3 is TGTGCCTGGAGTGCTGAAGGGAACGCCTATAATTCACCCCTCCACTTT.

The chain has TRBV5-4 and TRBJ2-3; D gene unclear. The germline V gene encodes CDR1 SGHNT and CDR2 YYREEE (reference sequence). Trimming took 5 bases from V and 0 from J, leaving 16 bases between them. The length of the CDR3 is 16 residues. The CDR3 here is CASSLDRGTSTDTQYF. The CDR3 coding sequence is TGTGCCAGCAGTCTCGACCGAGGAACTAGCACAGATACGCAGTATTTT.

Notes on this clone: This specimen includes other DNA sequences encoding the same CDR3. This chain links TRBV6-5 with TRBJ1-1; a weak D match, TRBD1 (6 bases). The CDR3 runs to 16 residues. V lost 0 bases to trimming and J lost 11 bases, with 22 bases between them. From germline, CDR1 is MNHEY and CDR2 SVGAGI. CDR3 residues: CASSYSRTGASFGAFF. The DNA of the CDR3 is TGTGCCAGCAGTTACTCACGGACGGGGGCTAGTTTTGGTGCTTTCTTT.

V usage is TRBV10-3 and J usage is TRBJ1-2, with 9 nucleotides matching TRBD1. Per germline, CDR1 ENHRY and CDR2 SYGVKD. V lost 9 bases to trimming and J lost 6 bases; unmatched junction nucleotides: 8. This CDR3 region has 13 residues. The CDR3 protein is CAIGQGRVDGYTF. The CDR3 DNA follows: TGTGCCATAGGACAGGGGAGAGTGGATGGCTACACCTTC.

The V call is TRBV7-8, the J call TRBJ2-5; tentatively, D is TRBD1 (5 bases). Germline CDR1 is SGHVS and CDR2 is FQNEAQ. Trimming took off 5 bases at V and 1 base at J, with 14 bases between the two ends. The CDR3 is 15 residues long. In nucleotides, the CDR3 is TGTGCCAGCAGCAAGCGCCGACAGCCCCAAGAGACCCAGTACTTC. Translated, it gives CASSKRRQPQETQYF.

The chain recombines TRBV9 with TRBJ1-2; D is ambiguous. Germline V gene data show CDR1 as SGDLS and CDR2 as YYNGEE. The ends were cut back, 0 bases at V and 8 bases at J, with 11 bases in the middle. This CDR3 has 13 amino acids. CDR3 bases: TGTGCCAGCAGCGTAGTTGAGTTAGGAGGCTACACCTTC. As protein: CASSVVELGGYTF.

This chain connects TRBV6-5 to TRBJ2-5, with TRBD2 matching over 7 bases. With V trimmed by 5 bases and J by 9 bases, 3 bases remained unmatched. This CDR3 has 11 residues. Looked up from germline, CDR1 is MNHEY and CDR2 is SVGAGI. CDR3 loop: CASSTRGAQYF. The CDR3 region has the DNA TGTGCCAGCAGTACCCGGGGGGCCCAGTACTTC.

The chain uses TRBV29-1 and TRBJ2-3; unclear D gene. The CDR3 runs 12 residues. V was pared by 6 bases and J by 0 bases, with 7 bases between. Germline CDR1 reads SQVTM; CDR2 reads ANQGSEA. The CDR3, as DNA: TGCAGCGTAAAGACAAGCACAGATACGCAGTATTTT. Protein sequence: CSVKTSTDTQYF.

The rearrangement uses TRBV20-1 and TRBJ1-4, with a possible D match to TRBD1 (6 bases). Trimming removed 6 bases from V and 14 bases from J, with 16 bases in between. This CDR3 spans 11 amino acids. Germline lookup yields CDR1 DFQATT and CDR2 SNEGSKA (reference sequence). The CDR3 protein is CSAARRDNLFF. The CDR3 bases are TGCAGTGCCGCCCGTAGGGACAATCTGTTTTTT.

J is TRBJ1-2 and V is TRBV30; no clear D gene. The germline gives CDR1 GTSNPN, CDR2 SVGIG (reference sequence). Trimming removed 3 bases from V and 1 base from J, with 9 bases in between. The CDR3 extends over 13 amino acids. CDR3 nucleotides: TGTGCCTGGAGGGACCATCTTAACTATGGCTACACCTTC. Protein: CAWRDHLNYGYTF.

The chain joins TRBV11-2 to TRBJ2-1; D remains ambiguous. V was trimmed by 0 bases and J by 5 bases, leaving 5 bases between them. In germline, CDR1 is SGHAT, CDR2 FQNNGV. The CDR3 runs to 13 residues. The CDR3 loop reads CASSLDLDNEQFF. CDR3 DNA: TGTGCCAGCAGCTTAGACCTAGACAATGAGCAGTTCTTC.

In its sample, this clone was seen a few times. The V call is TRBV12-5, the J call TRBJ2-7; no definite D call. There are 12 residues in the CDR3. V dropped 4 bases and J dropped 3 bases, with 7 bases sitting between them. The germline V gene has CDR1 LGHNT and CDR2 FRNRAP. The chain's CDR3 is CASGSDGYEQYF. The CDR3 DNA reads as TGTGCTAGTGGTTCGGACGGCTACGAGCAGTACTTC. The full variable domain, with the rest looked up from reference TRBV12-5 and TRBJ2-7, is DARVTQTPRHKVTEMGQEVTMRCQPILGHNTVFWYRQTMMQGLELLAYFRNRAPLDDSGMPKDRFSAEMPDATLATLKIQPSEPRDSAVYFCASGSDGYEQYFGPGTRLTVT.

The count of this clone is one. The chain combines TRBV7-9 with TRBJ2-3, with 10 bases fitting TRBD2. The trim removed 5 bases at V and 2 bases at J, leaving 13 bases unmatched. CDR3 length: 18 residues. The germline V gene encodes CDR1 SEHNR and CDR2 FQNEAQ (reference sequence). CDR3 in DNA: TGTGCCAGCAGCCGCCGGCCCCGGACTAGCGGACCCACAGATACGCAGTATTTT. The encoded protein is CASSRRPRTSGPTDTQYF.

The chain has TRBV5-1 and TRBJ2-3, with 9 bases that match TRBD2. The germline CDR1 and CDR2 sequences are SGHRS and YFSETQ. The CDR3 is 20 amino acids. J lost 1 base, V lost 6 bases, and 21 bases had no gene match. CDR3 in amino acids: CASNAWGRGGRDGRTDTQYF. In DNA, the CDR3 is TGCGCCAGCAACGCCTGGGGGCGGGGGGGCCGAGATGGTCGCACAGATACGCAGTATTTT.

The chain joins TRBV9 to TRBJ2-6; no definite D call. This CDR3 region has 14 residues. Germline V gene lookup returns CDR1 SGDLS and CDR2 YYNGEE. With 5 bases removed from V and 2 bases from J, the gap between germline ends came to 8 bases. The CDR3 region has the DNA TGTGCCAGCAGTGGAACCCCTGGGGCCAACGTCCTGACTTTC. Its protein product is CASSGTPGANVLTF.

CDR3 protein: CASRLQRDTEAFF. DNA for the CDR3: TGTGCCAGCAGATTACAGAGGGACACTGAAGCTTTCTTT. The chain carries TRBV27 and TRBJ1-1; D is undetermined. The CDR3 extends over 13 amino acids. V was trimmed by 6 bases and J by 3 bases, leaving 11 bases between them. Per the germline V gene, CDR1 is MNHEY and CDR2 is SMNVEV (reference sequence).

Written as DNA, the CDR3 is TGTGCCATCAGTGAGAGACTAGCGGGGGTGGAGACCCAGTACTTC. Its protein product is CAISERLAGVETQYF. The gene calls are TRBV10-3 and TRBJ2-5; 12 nucleotides line up with TRBD2. CDR3 length equals 15 residues. The germline V gene encodes CDR1 ENHRY and CDR2 SYGVKD. Trimming at V came to 2 bases and at J to 5 bases, leaving 3 bases not matched to a gene.

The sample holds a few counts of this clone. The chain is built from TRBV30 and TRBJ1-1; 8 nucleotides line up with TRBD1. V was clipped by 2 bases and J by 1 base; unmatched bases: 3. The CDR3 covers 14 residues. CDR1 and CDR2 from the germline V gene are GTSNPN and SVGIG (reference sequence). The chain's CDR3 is CAWSTGTGNTEAFF. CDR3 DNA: TGTGCCTGGAGTACGGGGACAGGGAACACTGAAGCTTTCTTT.

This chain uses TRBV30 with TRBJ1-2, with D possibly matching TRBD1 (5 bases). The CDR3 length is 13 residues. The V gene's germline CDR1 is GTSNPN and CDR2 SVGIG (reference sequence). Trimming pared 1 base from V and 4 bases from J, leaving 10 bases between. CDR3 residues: CAWSGTLLYGYTF. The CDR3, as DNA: TGTGCCTGGAGTGGGACACTACTCTATGGCTACACCTTC.

The CDR3, as DNA: TGTGCCAGCAGTCCCCGAAAGGGGGCTATCTCATCAAAAGAGACCCAGTACTTC. Its protein is CASSPRKGAISSKETQYF. The chain recombines TRBV27 with TRBJ2-5, with 7 bases fitting TRBD1. The CDR3 spans 18 residues. CDR1 MNHEY and CDR2 SMNVEV come from the germline V gene (reference sequence). V dropped 5 bases and J dropped 3; count of bases not matched to a gene: 18.

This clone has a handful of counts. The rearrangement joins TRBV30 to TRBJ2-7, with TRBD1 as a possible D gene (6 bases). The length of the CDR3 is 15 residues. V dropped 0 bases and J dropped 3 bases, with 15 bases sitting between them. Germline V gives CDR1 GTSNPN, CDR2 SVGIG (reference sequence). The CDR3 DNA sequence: TGTGCCTGGAGTGTAAAGGGTAGGGGGAGCTACGAGCAGTACTTC. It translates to CAWSVKGRGSYEQYF.

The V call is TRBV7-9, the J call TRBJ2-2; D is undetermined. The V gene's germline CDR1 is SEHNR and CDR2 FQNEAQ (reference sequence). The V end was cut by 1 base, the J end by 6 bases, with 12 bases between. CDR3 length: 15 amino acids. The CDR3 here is CASSLGSVRAGELFF. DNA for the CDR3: TGTGCCAGCAGCTTAGGCTCAGTCCGCGCCGGGGAGCTGTTTTTT.

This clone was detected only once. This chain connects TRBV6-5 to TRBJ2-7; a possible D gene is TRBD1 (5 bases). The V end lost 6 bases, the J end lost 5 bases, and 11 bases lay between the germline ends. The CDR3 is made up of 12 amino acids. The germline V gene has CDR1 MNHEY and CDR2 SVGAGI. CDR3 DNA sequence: TGTGCCAGCAGAGGGGTGACCGACGAGCAGTACTTC. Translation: CASRGVTDEQYF.

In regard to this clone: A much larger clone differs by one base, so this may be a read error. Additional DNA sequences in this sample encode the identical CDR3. The CDR3 loop is CASSLEETQYF. CDR3 coding DNA: TGTGCCAGCAGCTTAGAGGAGACCCAGTACTTC. This chain links TRBV11-2 with TRBJ2-5; no reliable D call. The CDR3 loop spans 11 amino acids. The germline CDR1 and CDR2 sequences are SGHAT and FQNNGV. V gave up 0 bases and J gave up 5 bases, with 1 base separating them.

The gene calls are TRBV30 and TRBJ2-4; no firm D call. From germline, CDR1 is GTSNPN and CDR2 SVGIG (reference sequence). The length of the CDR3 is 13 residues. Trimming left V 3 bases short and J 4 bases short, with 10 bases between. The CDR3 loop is CAWSWVGKNIQYF. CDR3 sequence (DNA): TGTGCCTGGAGCTGGGTGGGGAAAAACATTCAGTACTTC.

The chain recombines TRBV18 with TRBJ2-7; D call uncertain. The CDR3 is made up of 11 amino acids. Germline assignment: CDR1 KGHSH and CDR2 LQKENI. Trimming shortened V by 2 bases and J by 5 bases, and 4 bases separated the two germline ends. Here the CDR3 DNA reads TGTGCCAGCTCACCAAAAAACGAGCAGTACTTC. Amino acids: CASSPKNEQYF. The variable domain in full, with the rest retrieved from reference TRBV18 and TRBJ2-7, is NAGVMQNPRHLVRRRGQEARLRCSPMKGHSHVYWYRQLPEEGLKFMVYLQKENIIDESGMPKERFSAEFPKEGPSILRIQQVVRGDSAAYFCASSPKNEQYFGPGTRLTVT.

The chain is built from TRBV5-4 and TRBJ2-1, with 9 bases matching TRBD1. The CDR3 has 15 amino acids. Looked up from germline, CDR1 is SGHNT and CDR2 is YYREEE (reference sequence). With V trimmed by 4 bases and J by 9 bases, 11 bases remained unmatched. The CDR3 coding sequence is TGTGCCAGCAGCGGAACGGGACAGGGCAACGGTGAGCAGTTCTTC. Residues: CASSGTGQGNGEQFF.

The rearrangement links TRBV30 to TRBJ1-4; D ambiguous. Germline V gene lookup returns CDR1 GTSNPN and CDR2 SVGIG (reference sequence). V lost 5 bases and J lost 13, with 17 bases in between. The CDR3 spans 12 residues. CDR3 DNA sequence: TGTGCCTGGGGACTTGGGTTCGACGGACTGTTTTTT. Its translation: CAWGLGFDGLFF.